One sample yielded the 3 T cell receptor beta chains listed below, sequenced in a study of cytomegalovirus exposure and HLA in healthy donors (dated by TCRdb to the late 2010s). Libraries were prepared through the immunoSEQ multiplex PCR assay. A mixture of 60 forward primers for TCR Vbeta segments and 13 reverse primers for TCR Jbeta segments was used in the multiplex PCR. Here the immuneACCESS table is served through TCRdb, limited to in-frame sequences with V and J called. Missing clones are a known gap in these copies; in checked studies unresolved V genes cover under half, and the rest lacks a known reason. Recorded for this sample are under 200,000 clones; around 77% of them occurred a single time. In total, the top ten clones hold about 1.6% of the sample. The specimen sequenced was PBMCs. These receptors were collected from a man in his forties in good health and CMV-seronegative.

In DNA, the CDR3 is TGCGCCAGCAGCCTAGGGACAGGGGATTCGAACACTGAAGCTTTCTTT. As protein: CASSLGTGDSNTEAFF. The chain employs TRBV4-1 and TRBJ1-1, with 10 bases identical to TRBD1. V lost 4 bases and J lost 1; bases outside the gene matches: 6. Germline-derived CDR1 and CDR2 are MGHRA and YSYEKL. The CDR3 is 16 amino acids.

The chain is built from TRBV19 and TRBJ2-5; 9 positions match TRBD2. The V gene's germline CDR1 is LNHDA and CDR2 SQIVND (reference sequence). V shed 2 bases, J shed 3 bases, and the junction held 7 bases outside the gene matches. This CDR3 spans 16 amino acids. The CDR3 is CASSINRASGEETQYF. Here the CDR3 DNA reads TGTGCCAGTAGTATAAATAGGGCTAGCGGGGAAGAGACCCAGTACTTC. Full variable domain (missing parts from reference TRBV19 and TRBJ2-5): DGGITQSPKYLFRKEGQNVTLSCEQNLNHDAMYWYRQDPGQGLRLIYYSQIVNDFQKGDIAEGYSVSREKKESFPLTVTSAQKNPTAFYLCASSINRASGEETQYFGPGTRLLVL.

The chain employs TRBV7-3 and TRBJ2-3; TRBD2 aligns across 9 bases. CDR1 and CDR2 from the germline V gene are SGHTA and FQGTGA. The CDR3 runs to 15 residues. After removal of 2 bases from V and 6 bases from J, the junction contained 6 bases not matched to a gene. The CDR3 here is CASSLYGSGSDTQYF. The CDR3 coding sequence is TGTGCCAGCAGCTTATATGGTAGCGGGAGTGATACGCAGTATTTT.